This T cell receptor (beta chain) came from a study of blood T cell repertoires in COVID-19. The wider study: COVID-19 samples collected from the United States, Italy and Spain covered acute and convalescent phases. T cells, B-cell-depleted T cells, or PBMCs supplied cDNA or gDNA.

Germline CDR1 reads SGHRS; CDR2 reads YFSETQ. The CDR3 runs 13 residues. V shed 6 bases and J 7 bases; nucleotides not matched to a gene: 5. Original methodology: Estimation of nucleated cell counts was performed using reference gene primer amplification. Profiling relied on immunoSEQ multiplex PCR, and the TCRdb table lists in-frame clones only, not all of them. V, J and clone size are taken as reported in that table, and D and trimming were inferred from the DNA itself. Seen here are 100,000 to 120,000 clones, over 60% observed once, and the top ten hold 3% to 4.5%. This TCR came from an elderly woman with acute or convalescent COVID-19. Material: peripheral blood. The genes are TRBV5-1 and TRBJ2-1; 9 nucleotides agree with TRBD1. The CDR3 sequence is CASTGTGMNEQFF. DNA for the CDR3: TGCGCCAGCACCGGGACAGGGATGAATGAGCAGTTCTTC.